This entry is about one T cell receptor beta chain. The data are from a study of blood T cell repertoires in COVID-19. Turning to the study itself: The United States, Italy and Spain were the sources of the acute and convalescent COVID-19 samples. From T cells, B-cell-depleted T cells, or PBMCs came the material, which was cDNA or gDNA.

The CDR3 length is 15 residues. V lost 4 bases to trimming and J lost 0 bases, with 12 bases between them. Germline V gene sequence: CDR1 SGHVS, CDR2 FQNEAQ. As originally analysed: Scientists estimated how many nucleated cells there were by amplifying reference gene primers. Clones were read by immunoSEQ multiplex PCR, and TCRdb kept only the in-frame ones, dropping some. The V and J calls and clone size were taken over from that table, and D and trimming were inferred from the DNA. The table has more than 250,000 clones, approximately 85% seen once. Sequencing input: peripheral blood. This receptor was obtained from a woman aged 45-59 years with acute or convalescent COVID-19. The rearrangement links TRBV7-8 to TRBJ1-1, with D perhaps TRBD1 (5 bases). The CDR3 DNA is TGTGCCAGCAGCTCCCGGACAAAGATGAACACTGAAGCTTTCTTT. As protein: CASSSRTKMNTEAFF.